These 23 T cell receptor beta chains originate from one sample sequenced in a study of technical replicates of blood from several donors. The assay was immunoSEQ multiplex PCR, and TCRdb's table has in-frame clones only and misses some. The sample holds about 79,000 clones; 90% to 95% are singletons and the top ten take 0.2% to 0.3%. The material sequenced was T cells isolated from PBMCs. These TCRs come from a human donor in good health.

The chain joins TRBV15 to TRBJ1-1; D is uncertain. V shed 7 bases and J shed 4 bases, with 16 bases lying between them. Looked up from germline, CDR1 is LNHNV and CDR2 is YYDKDF (reference sequence). CDR3 size: 14 residues. The CDR3 region is CATTIRAKSTEAFF. The CDR3 nucleotides are TGTGCCACCACCATTAGAGCTAAGTCCACTGAAGCTTTCTTT.

The rearrangement joins TRBV7-9 to TRBJ1-5, with D possibly matching TRBD1 (5 bases). This CDR3 has 13 residues. V lost 5 bases, J lost 4 bases, and 9 bases lay in between. Germline loops: CDR1 SEHNR, CDR2 FQNEAQ (reference sequence). CDR3 sequence (DNA): TGTGCCAGCAGCCGACAGCCTAATCAGCCCCAGCATTTT. As protein: CASSRQPNQPQHF. Filled out from reference TRBV7-9 and TRBJ1-5, the complete variable domain reads DTGVSQNPRHKITKRGQNVTFRCDPISEHNRLYWYRQTLGQGPEFLTYFQNEAQLEKSRLLSDRFSAERPKGSFSTLEIQRTEQGDSAMYLCASSRQPNQPQHFGDGTRLSIL.

This sequence joins TRBV10-3 and TRBJ1-2, with D maybe TRBD1 (6 bases). The CDR3 is 14 amino acids. V was clipped by 7 bases and J by 6 bases, with 18 bases between them. The germline CDR1 and CDR2 sequences are ENHRY and SYGVKD. CDR3 protein: CAIMDSTGFNGYTF. The CDR3 DNA sequence: TGTGCCATCATGGACTCAACAGGGTTCAATGGCTACACCTTC.

The chain uses TRBV6-6 and TRBJ2-7; 13 positions agree with TRBD2. V gave up 4 bases and J gave up 3 bases; unmatched junction bases: 6. Looked up from germline, CDR1 is MNHNY and CDR2 is SVGAGI (reference sequence). This CDR3 spans 16 amino acids. The CDR3 coding sequence is TGTGCCAGCAGTTCGGGACTAGCGGGACGTGTCTACGAGCAGTACTTC. This codes for CASSSGLAGRVYEQYF.

The chain joins TRBV4-1 to TRBJ2-1, with 9 bases lining up with TRBD2. Looked up from germline, CDR1 is MGHRA and CDR2 is YSYEKL. The CDR3 contains 17 residues. The V gene end was trimmed by 4 bases and the J gene end by 0 bases; junction bases not matched to a gene: 7. This chain's CDR3 is CASSPRGLAGSYNEQFF. The CDR3 nucleotides are TGCGCCAGCAGCCCGAGGGGACTAGCAGGCTCCTACAATGAGCAGTTCTTC.

The rearrangement links TRBV11-3 to TRBJ1-1, with D possibly TRBD1 on 5 matching bases. The V gene lost 6 bases and the J gene lost 7 bases, with 15 bases spanning the gap. CDR3 length: 13 amino acids. Germline V gene sequence: CDR1 SGHNT, CDR2 YENEEA. The CDR3 nucleotides read TGTGCCAGCAGTCCGCGGGGCCCCAATGAAGCTTTCTTT. This translates into CASSPRGPNEAFF.

The chain uses TRBV19 and TRBJ1-2; no clear D gene. The CDR3 is 14 amino acids. Germline V gene sequence: CDR1 LNHDA, CDR2 SQIVND (reference sequence). The V and J ends lost 0 bases and 8 bases respectively, with 13 bases between them. For the CDR3, the DNA is TGTGCCAGTAGTATAGATCTGGCGGCGGGGGGCTACACCTTC. Its translation is CASSIDLAAGGYTF.

The chain combines TRBV5-1 with TRBJ2-5, with D possibly being TRBD1 (6 bases). Trimming took off 4 bases at V and 1 base at J, with 11 bases between the two ends. Per the germline V gene, CDR1 is SGHRS and CDR2 is YFSETQ. This CDR3 has 14 residues. In DNA form, the CDR3 reads TGCGCCAGCAGCCCCTTGGGGGCCCAAGAGACCCAGTACTTC. Translated, it gives CASSPLGAQETQYF.

The chain employs TRBV28 and TRBJ2-3; D gene uncertain. Germline V CDR1 and CDR2: MDHEN, SYDVKM. The CDR3 is made up of 15 amino acids. V was cut by 3 bases and J by 3 bases, with 13 bases left in between. CDR3 loop: CASSFGLLKTDTQYF. The CDR3 nucleotides read TGTGCCAGCAGTTTTGGTTTACTTAAGACAGATACGCAGTATTTT. The whole variable domain, remainder taken from reference TRBV28 and TRBJ2-3, is DVKVTQSSRYLVKRTGEKVFLECVQDMDHENMFWYRQDPGLGLRLIYFSYDVKMKEKGDIPEGYSVSREKKERFSLILESASTNQTSMYLCASSFGLLKTDTQYFGPGTRLTVL.

The gene calls are TRBV2 and TRBJ1-1; D not resolved. V was pared by 8 bases and J by 1 base, with 8 bases between. CDR3 length: 12 amino acids. The germline CDR1 and CDR2 sequences are SNHLY and FYNNEI. The CDR3 DNA sequence: TGTGCCAGCCTTACTACGAACACTGAAGCTTTCTTT. Its protein product is CASLTTNTEAFF.

The chain employs TRBV28 and TRBJ2-7; a possible D gene is TRBD1 (6 bases). The V gene lost 6 bases and the J gene lost 1 base, with 10 bases spanning the gap. This CDR3 comprises 13 residues. CDR1 and CDR2 (germline): MDHEN, SYDVKM. The CDR3 DNA follows: TGTGCCAGCAGGAGTACAGGGTCCTACGAGCAGTACTTC. It codes for CASRSTGSYEQYF.

The chain combines TRBV7-3 with TRBJ1-1, with D unresolved. CDR1 is SGHTA, CDR2 FQGTGA, per germline. V was trimmed by 2 bases and J by 4 bases, leaving 8 bases between them. This CDR3 is built from 13 residues. CDR3 sequence reads: CASSLRVTTEAFF. For the CDR3, the DNA is TGTGCCAGCAGCTTACGGGTGACCACTGAAGCTTTCTTT.

This clone was counted a single time. V and J are TRBV5-1 and TRBJ2-7; 12 bases line up with TRBD2. After removal of 1 base from V and 5 bases from J, the junction contained 4 bases not matched to a gene. CDR3 size: 15 residues. The germline V gene encodes CDR1 SGHRS and CDR2 YFSETQ. The CDR3 region has the DNA TGCGCCAGCAGCTTGCGGACTAGCGGGAACAACGAGCAGTACTTC. Translating gives CASSLRTSGNNEQYF.

V usage is TRBV5-1 and J usage is TRBJ2-7; perhaps TRBD1 as D (6 bases). The length of the CDR3 is 15 residues. The V and J ends lost 0 bases and 0 bases respectively, with 10 bases between them. Germline V gene data show CDR1 as SGHRS and CDR2 as YFSETQ. The CDR3 DNA follows: TGCGCCAGCAGCTTGGCCAGGGGCCTCTCCTACGAGCAGTACTTC. Translating gives CASSLARGLSYEQYF. The full variable domain, its missing parts supplied by reference TRBV5-1 and TRBJ2-7, is KAGVTQTPRYLIKTRGQQVTLSCSPISGHRSVSWYQQTPGQGLQFLFEYFSETQRNKGNFPGRFSGRQFSNSRSEMNVSTLELGDSALYLCASSLARGLSYEQYFGPGTRLTVT.

The rearrangement joins TRBV4-1 to TRBJ2-1, with TRBD2 matching over 7 bases. CDR1 MGHRA and CDR2 YSYEKL come from the germline V gene. The junction had 15 bases not matched to a gene; V was cut back by 0 bases and J by 7 bases. The CDR3 runs 18 residues. DNA of the CDR3: TGCGCCAGCAGCCAAGATTTGGGGGGAGGGAATGGGTTAAATGAGCAGTTCTTC. As protein: CASSQDLGGGNGLNEQFF.

This chain links TRBV6-4 with TRBJ1-1; the D is unclear. Germline V lookup: CDR1 MRHNA, CDR2 SNTAGT. This CDR3 comprises 13 residues. Trimming removed 5 bases at V and 1 base at J, with 8 bases between. The CDR3 region has the DNA TGTGCCAGCAGTTTCCAGGAGAACACTGAAGCTTTCTTT. Translating gives CASSFQENTEAFF.

This clone has only one observation. The V call is TRBV4-1, the J call TRBJ2-1; D might be TRBD1 (6 bases). Germline V gene sequence: CDR1 MGHRA, CDR2 YSYEKL. The CDR3 runs 13 residues. V gave up 0 bases and J gave up 10 bases, with 10 bases separating them. The CDR3 bases are TGCGCCAGCAGCCAAGACAGGGGTCGCGAGCAGTTCTTC. Its protein product is CASSQDRGREQFF.

This clone has a handful of counts. V and J are TRBV6-4 and TRBJ1-2, with no clear D. This CDR3 spans 13 amino acids. V lost 2 bases to trimming and J lost 4 bases, with 8 bases between them. CDR1 is MRHNA, CDR2 SNTAGT, per germline. CDR3 amino acids: CASSDGEGYGYTF. CDR3 bases: TGTGCCAGCAGTGACGGGGAGGGCTATGGCTACACCTTC.

CDR3 protein: CASSLVGGGGDTQYF. DNA for the CDR3: TGTGCCAGCAGTTTAGTGGGGGGAGGTGGAGATACGCAGTATTTT. The chain recombines TRBV28 with TRBJ2-3, with a weak D call TRBD2 (6 bases). The ends were cut back, 2 bases at V and 5 bases at J, with 14 bases in the middle. The CDR3 spans 15 residues. Germline V gene data show CDR1 as MDHEN and CDR2 as SYDVKM.

V gene TRBV27 combines with J gene TRBJ2-7; 9 bases fit TRBD2. Germline lookup yields CDR1 MNHEY and CDR2 SMNVEV (reference sequence). The CDR3 is 16 residues long. The junction had 11 bases not matched to a gene; V was cut back by 5 bases and J by 3 bases. The CDR3 sequence is CASSLFSGGADYEQYF. In DNA, the CDR3 is TGTGCCAGCAGTCTCTTTAGCGGGGGAGCCGACTACGAGCAGTACTTC.

V gene TRBV7-8 combines with J gene TRBJ2-7; the D is unclear. CDR3 length: 12 amino acids. V was shortened by 3 bases and J by 3 bases, with 6 bases between the two germline ends. The germline V gene encodes CDR1 SGHVS and CDR2 FQNEAQ. The CDR3 sequence is CASSFDNYEQYF. CDR3 sequence (DNA): TGTGCCAGCAGCTTTGACAACTACGAGCAGTACTTC.

This clone was recorded only once. V gene TRBV19 combines with J gene TRBJ1-4; TRBD1 matches 9 bases. V dropped 1 base and J dropped 5; count of bases not matched to a gene: 5. Germline loops: CDR1 LNHDA, CDR2 SQIVND (reference sequence). The CDR3 spans 16 residues. CDR3 nucleotides: TGTGCCAGTAGTATAGGTTACAGGGGGCGAAATGAAAAACTGTTTTTT. This encodes CASSIGYRGRNEKLFF. The full variable domain, in which reference TRBV19 and TRBJ1-4 provide the parts outside the CDR3, is DGGITQSPKYLFRKEGQNVTLSCEQNLNHDAMYWYRQDPGQGLRLIYYSQIVNDFQKGDIAEGYSVSREKKESFPLTVTSAQKNPTAFYLCASSIGYRGRNEKLFFGSGTQLSVL.

The V gene is TRBV4-1, the J gene TRBJ2-7; the D gene is possibly TRBD1 (9 bases). This CDR3 has 18 residues. V lost 1 base, J lost 2 bases, and 21 bases lay in between. The V gene's germline CDR1 is MGHRA and CDR2 YSYEKL. The CDR3 coding sequence is TGCGCCAGCAGCCAAGTTCTTAGCGGGACAGGGATTACCTACGAGCAGTACTTC. It translates to CASSQVLSGTGITYEQYF.